This T cell receptor beta chain is from a study of regulatory T cells in long-lasting Graves disease. Time point here: newly diagnosed GD, antithyroid drugs for less than 3 months. Following extraction of RNA from PBMCs, that RNA was used to make the TCR library. Recruitment took place at an endocrinology department in Xi'an, China. Study conclusions and caveats: Relative to newly diagnosed Graves' patients, persistent ones had lower TCR diversity.

Arm-PCR of CDR3 regions and iRepertoire HTBI primers were the basis on which TCR beta libraries were built. TCRdb itself ran the multiplex PCR reads through MiXCR, one entry per CDR3 protein. The sample consists of approximately 350,000 distinct CDR3 sequences, around 16% of them appearing once. Trimming removed 8 bases from V and 6 bases from J; junction bases left unmatched: 4. The CDR3 is made up of 13 amino acids. CDR1 is WSHSY, CDR2 SAAADI, per germline. This clonotype appeared a few times. Its antigen is as yet unknown. This same sample was also part of a study on T cells in Graves' hyperthyroidism and ophthalmopathy. That publication notes: Thyroid ultrasound, orbital computed tomography, clinical symptoms, and serum thyroxine and TRAb underpinned diagnoses. The TCR CDR3 first-round RT-PCR relied on the HTBI primer set.

The receptor's source is a young woman with Graves disease. The chain has TRBV10-2 and TRBJ2-2; 9 bases map to TRBD1. Sequenced material: peripheral blood mononuclear cells (PBMCs), taken at new diagnosis, from a patient treated with antithyroid drugs. CDR3 nucleotides: TGCGCCAGCGCCGACAGGGGGGCCGGGGAGCTGTTTTTT. This encodes CASADRGAGELFF.